This TCR beta chain originates from a study of T cell repertoires in cytomegalovirus infection. At the level of the study: Well-studied HLA-B-restricted CMV epitopes were used in the study alongside recently identified HLA-C-restricted ones. It was the public TCR beta signatures that indicated both CMV infection and matching HLA type.

TCRdb fed the reads into MiXCR, producing one record per CDR3 protein. This table has 550,000 to 700,000 distinct CDR3 sequences, roughly 42% appearing once. Points from the study as a whole: HLA-C-restricted, CMV-specific TCR beta clonotypes were dominant ex vivo.

As concerns this clonotype: Its antigen is unidentified.

Germline V CDR1 and CDR2: SGHKS, YYEKEE (reference sequence). V dropped 3 bases and J dropped 2 bases, with 10 bases sitting between them. The CDR3 has 14 amino acids. The source of this sequence is a human donor in good health (CMV status not recorded). Some clones in this sample may be carry-over from other donors' samples. J is TRBJ2-3 and V is TRBV5-5; D is perhaps TRBD2 (5 bases). This sample comprised cultured PBMCs, obtained from culture after CMV antigen stimulation. This CDR3 is CASSSSGFTDTQYF. The CDR3 nucleotides read TGTGCCAGCAGCTCCAGCGGCTTCACAGATACGCAGTATTTT. Supplemented by reference TRBV5-5 and TRBJ2-3, the full variable domain reads DAGVTQSPTHLIKTRGQQVTLRCSPISGHKSVSWYQQVLGQGPQFIFQYYEKEERGRGNFPDRFSARQFPNYSSELNVNALLLGDSALYLCASSSSGFTDTQYFGPGTRLTVL.